The source of this T cell receptor (beta chain) is a study of patients and donors after allogeneic stem cell transplantation. This clonotype was seen ten or more times. The CDR3 has 15 amino acids. V shed 6 bases, J shed 2 bases, and the junction held 7 bases outside the gene matches. TCRdb passed the RT-PCR reads through MiXCR, listing each CDR3 protein once. Counted here are hundreds of thousands of distinct CDR3 sequences, roughly 15% occurring once; the ten biggest clones make up around a tenth. This chain connects TRBV12-3 or TRBV12-4 to TRBJ2-3, with TRBD1 matching 8 bases. The material sequenced was blood, either unsorted or a sorted T cell fraction (not recorded which). The sequence derives from a human donor who was either an allogeneic HSCT recipient or a stem cell or donor lymphocyte infusion donor (not recorded which). It is not recorded whose cells these are; they may come from a transplant donor. CDR3 loop: CASSLGQGITDTQYF. In DNA form, the CDR3 reads TGTGCCAGCAGCCTCGGACAGGGTATCACAGATACGCAGTATTTT.